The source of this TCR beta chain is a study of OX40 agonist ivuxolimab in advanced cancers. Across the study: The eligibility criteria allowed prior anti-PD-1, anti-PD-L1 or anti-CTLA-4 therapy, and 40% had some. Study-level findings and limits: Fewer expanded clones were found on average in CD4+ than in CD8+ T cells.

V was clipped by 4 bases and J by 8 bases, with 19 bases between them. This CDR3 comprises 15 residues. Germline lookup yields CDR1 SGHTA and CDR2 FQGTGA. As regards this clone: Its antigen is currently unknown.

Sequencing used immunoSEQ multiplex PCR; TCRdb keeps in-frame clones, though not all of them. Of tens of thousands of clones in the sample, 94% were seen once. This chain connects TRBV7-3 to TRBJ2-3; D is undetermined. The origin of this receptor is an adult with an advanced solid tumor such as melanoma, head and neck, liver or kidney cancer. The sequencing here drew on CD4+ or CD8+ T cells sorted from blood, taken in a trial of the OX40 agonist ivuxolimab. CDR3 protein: CASSSLIDASGTQYF. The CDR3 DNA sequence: TGTGCCAGCAGCTCCCTCATCGACGCTAGTGGTACGCAGTATTTT. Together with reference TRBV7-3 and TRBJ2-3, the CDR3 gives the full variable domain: GAGVSQTPSNKVTEKGKYVELRCDPISGHTALYWYRQSLGQGPEFLIYFQGTGAADDSGLPNDRFFAVRPEGSVSTLKIQRTERGDSAVYLCASSSLIDASGTQYFGPGTRLTVL.